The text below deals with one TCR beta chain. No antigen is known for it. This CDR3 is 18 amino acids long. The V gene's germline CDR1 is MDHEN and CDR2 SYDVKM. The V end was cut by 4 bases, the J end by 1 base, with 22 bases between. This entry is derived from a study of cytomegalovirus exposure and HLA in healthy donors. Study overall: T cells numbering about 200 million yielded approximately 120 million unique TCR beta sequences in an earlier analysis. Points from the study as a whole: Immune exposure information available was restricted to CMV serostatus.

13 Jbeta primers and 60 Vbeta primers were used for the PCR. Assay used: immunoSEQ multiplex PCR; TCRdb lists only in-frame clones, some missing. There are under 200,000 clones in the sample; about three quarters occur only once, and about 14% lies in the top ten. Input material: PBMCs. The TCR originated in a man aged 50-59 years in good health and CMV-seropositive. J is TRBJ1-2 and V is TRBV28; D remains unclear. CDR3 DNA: TGTGCCAGCAGTTACGGACTGCGCTCCCTGACCCTTAACTATGGCTACACCTTC. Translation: CASSYGLRSLTLNYGYTF.